Each of the 6 T cell receptor beta chains below was sequenced from the same sample in a study of shared clonotypes between healthy human individuals (dated by TCRdb to the early 2020s). Library method: the immunoSEQ multiplex PCR assay. In TCRdb, the immuneACCESS table is reduced to in-frame sequences with V and J assigned. These tables do not hold every clone; where another copy was compared, an unresolved V gene accounts for under half, and the others remain unexplained. The sample has hundreds of thousands of clones on record, around two thirds of them singletons. Of the sample, about 1.7% is held by the ten largest clones. Sequencing input: memory CD4+ T cells sorted from blood. Explained via the paper, the cell subset or site label denotes: CD45RA-negative fraction. Source of these receptors: a woman in her twenties or thirties in good health.

This chain uses TRBV5-8 with TRBJ2-3; D remains unclear. The CDR3 is 11 residues long. The germline V gene has CDR1 SGHTS and CDR2 YDEGEE. V shed 1 base and J shed 7 bases, with 4 bases lying between them. The CDR3 sequence is CASSLLNTQYF. The CDR3 nucleotides read TGTGCCAGCAGCTTGTTGAATACGCAGTATTTT. Full variable domain (missing parts from reference TRBV5-8 and TRBJ2-3): EAGVTQSPTHLIKTRGQQATLRCSPISGHTSVYWYQQALGLGLQFLLWYDEGEERNRGNFPPRFSGRQFPNYSSELNVNALELEDSALYLCASSLLNTQYFGPGTRLTVL.

V gene TRBV6-1 combines with J gene TRBJ2-1; no clear D gene. CDR3 length: 12 residues. Germline CDR1 reads MNHNS; CDR2 reads SASEGT. V dropped 7 bases and J dropped 16 bases, with 20 bases sitting between them. The CDR3 sequence: CASTWAGTGCFF. Here the CDR3 DNA reads TGTGCCAGCACCTGGGCCGGAACGGGTTGCTTCTTC.

As for this clone: Within the sample, other DNA sequences also encode this same CDR3. The chain carries TRBV7-2 and TRBJ2-3; D gene unclear. Germline assignment: CDR1 SGHTA and CDR2 FQGNSA. This CDR3 spans 12 amino acids. Trimming stripped 2 bases from V and 6 bases from J, with 6 bases between. Here the CDR3 DNA reads TGTGCCAGCAGCTTATCCAGGGATACGCAGTATTTT. This encodes CASSLSRDTQYF.

Comment on this clone: The same CDR3 arises from other DNA sequences in this sample as well. The chain combines TRBV6-4 with TRBJ2-5; TRBD1 might be the D (6 bases). Germline loops: CDR1 MRHNA, CDR2 SNTAGT. Trimming took off 6 bases at V and 5 bases at J, with 13 bases between the two ends. There are 13 residues in the CDR3. CDR3: CASSNRVGETQYF. CDR3 nucleotide sequence: TGTGCCAGCAGCAACAGGGTCGGGGAGACCCAGTACTTC.

This clone was observed a single time. V gene TRBV19 combines with J gene TRBJ2-1; weak D call: TRBD1 (5 bases). The CDR3 sequence is 15 residues long. CDR1 is LNHDA and CDR2 is SQIVND in the germline V gene (reference sequence). The V and J ends lost 6 bases and 0 bases respectively, with 12 bases between them. The CDR3 protein is CASRMGLSSYNEQFF. The CDR3 DNA reads TGTGCCAGTAGGATGGGGCTATCCTCCTACAATGAGCAGTTCTTC.

Many counts were recorded for this clone. The chain uses TRBV5-1 and TRBJ2-7; the match to TRBD1 covers 7 bases. Per germline, CDR1 SGHRS and CDR2 YFSETQ. With 4 bases clipped from V and 5 bases from J, the junction kept 15 bases outside the gene matches. The CDR3 length is 16 residues. CDR3 in DNA: TGCGCCAGCAGCCCGGTGGACAGGACGCCCAGGGACGAGCAGTACTTC. This codes for CASSPVDRTPRDEQYF.